Shown below are 17 T cell receptor beta chains from a single sample sequenced in a study of blood T cells in healthy people across ages. The second PCR ran about 6 to 12 cycles with a sample-barcoded 5' primer and J-beta primers. From the 5' RACE reads, TCRdb called clonotypes with MiXCR, one entry per CDR3 protein. Found here are about 730,000 distinct CDR3 sequences, 35% to 45% of them singletons; the top ten hold 20% to 25%. Sequences were obtained from blood. These receptors were collected from a woman in her sixties in good health.

This clonotype has ten or more counts. The chain recombines TRBV9 with TRBJ1-5; D is unresolved. CDR3 length: 13 amino acids. CDR1 and CDR2 (germline): SGDLS, YYNGEE. The V gene lost 3 bases and the J gene lost 2 bases, with 6 bases spanning the gap. The CDR3 nucleotides are TGTGCCAGCAGCGCGGCGGGCAATCAGCCCCAGCATTTT. Amino acid sequence: CASSAAGNQPQHF.

J is TRBJ2-1 and V is TRBV24-1, with D perhaps matching TRBD1 (5 bases). With 4 bases removed from V and 4 bases from J, the gap between germline ends came to 13 bases. The length of the CDR3 is 15 residues. Per germline, CDR1 KGHDR and CDR2 SFDVKD. CDR3 region: CATSEGDGPYNEQFF. The CDR3 DNA reads as TGTGCCACCAGTGAAGGGGATGGGCCATACAATGAGCAGTTCTTC.

The chain uses TRBV29-1 and TRBJ2-3; TRBD2 aligns across 10 bases. The CDR3 runs 15 residues. Trimming removed 3 bases from V and 4 bases from J; junction bases left unmatched: 7. CDR1 and CDR2 (germline): SQVTM, ANQGSEA. CDR3 sequence: CSVDGASGRADTQYF. CDR3 nucleotides: TGCAGCGTTGACGGGGCTAGCGGGAGAGCAGATACGCAGTATTTT.

This clonotype was seen a handful of times. This rearrangement joins TRBV6-2 or TRBV6-3 to TRBJ1-6; no firm D call. The CDR3 has 14 residues. The V gene lost 6 bases and the J gene lost 4 bases, with 10 bases spanning the gap. Per the germline V gene, CDR1 is MNHEY and CDR2 is SVGEGT. The CDR3 nucleotides are TGTGCCAGCAGCAACCAAGTGTATAATTCACCCCTCCACTTT. Amino acids: CASSNQVYNSPLHF.

The V call is TRBV2, the J call TRBJ2-1; 7 positions agree with TRBD1. Germline CDR1 and CDR2: SNHLY and FYNNEI. The junction had 6 bases not matched to a gene; V was cut back by 7 bases and J by 9 bases. The CDR3 sequence is 12 residues long. CDR3 amino acids: CASNGQEIEQFF. The CDR3 DNA is TGTGCCAGCAATGGACAGGAGATTGAGCAGTTCTTC.

The CDR3: CASSPRPASSATQYF. The CDR3 region has the DNA TGCGCCAGCAGCCCACGTCCGGCTAGTAGCGCGACCCAGTACTTC. The chain combines TRBV5-1 with TRBJ2-7, with D possibly matching TRBD2 (5 bases). The J call may be wrong; the DNA end is better matched by TRBJ2-5. This CDR3 contains 15 residues. Germline V gene lookup returns CDR1 SGHRS and CDR2 YFSETQ.

The rearrangement uses TRBV20-1 and TRBJ2-7; no firm D call. Trimming took 4 bases from V and 4 from J, leaving 17 bases between them. The CDR3 spans 14 residues. Per the germline V gene, CDR1 is DFQATT and CDR2 is SNEGSKA (reference sequence). DNA for the CDR3: TGCAGTGCTACGCTTCCGGGCCCCCAGTACGAGCAGTACTTC. Encoded protein: CSATLPGPQYEQYF.

This clonotype was counted once. The rearrangement links TRBV6-5 to TRBJ2-1, with D perhaps matching TRBD1 (6 bases). This CDR3 comprises 12 residues. Germline lookup yields CDR1 MNHEY and CDR2 SVGAGI. V was trimmed by 11 bases and J by 8 bases, leaving 16 bases between them. CDR3 sequence reads: CAAADSNHEQFF. The CDR3 DNA reads TGTGCCGCCGCGGACAGCAACCATGAGCAGTTCTTC.

A few counts support this clonotype. This CDR3 is CSATMGGQRDQQYF. The CDR3 coding sequence is TGCAGTGCTACCATGGGGGGACAGAGGGATCAGCAGTACTTC. This rearrangement joins TRBV20-1 to TRBJ2-7; D might be TRBD1 (7 bases). The CDR3 is made up of 14 amino acids. CDR1 and CDR2 (germline): DFQATT, SNEGSKA (reference sequence). V lost 4 bases and J lost 8, with 21 bases in between.

This clonotype was picked up one time. V usage is TRBV2 and J usage is TRBJ2-1, with TRBD2 as a possible D gene (5 bases). V was trimmed by 1 base and J by 2 bases, leaving 9 bases between them. The CDR3 covers 15 residues. Germline V gene sequence: CDR1 SNHLY, CDR2 FYNNEI. The chain's CDR3 is CASSEEDSTYNEQFF. In DNA, the CDR3 is TGTGCCAGCAGTGAAGAGGACTCCACCTACAATGAGCAGTTCTTC. Using reference TRBV2 and TRBJ2-1 for the parts outside the CDR3, the full variable domain is EPEVTQTPSHQVTQMGQEVILRCVPISNHLYFYWYRQILGQKVEFLVSFYNNEISEKSEIFDDQFSVERPDGSNFTLKIRSTKLEDSAMYFCASSEEDSTYNEQFFGPGTRLTVL.

The CDR3 reads CASTRAGGDEQYF. CDR3 DNA sequence: TGTGCCAGCACCCGTGCAGGGGGCGACGAGCAGTACTTC. V gene TRBV6-5 combines with J gene TRBJ2-7; 8 bases align to TRBD1. The CDR3 runs to 13 residues. Germline values: CDR1 MNHEY, CDR2 SVGAGI. Trimming removed 7 bases from V and 5 bases from J; junction bases left unmatched: 7.

The table lists this clonotype with many counts. V gene TRBV7-2 combines with J gene TRBJ2-5; D could derive from TRBD1 or TRBD2 (6 bases each). V lost 0 bases to trimming and J lost 5 bases, with 13 bases between them. The CDR3 is 15 residues long. Germline lookup yields CDR1 SGHTA and CDR2 FQGNSA. For the CDR3, the DNA is TGTGCCAGCAGCTTAGCTTCGGGGGCACGGGAGACCCAGTACTTC. Amino acids: CASSLASGARETQYF.

Here the CDR3 reads CASSLTDSTGELFF. The CDR3 coding sequence is TGTGCCAGCAGCTTAACGGATTCCACCGGGGAGCTGTTTTTT. The genes are TRBV7-9 and TRBJ2-2; D not resolved. V lost 2 bases and J 4 bases, leaving 8 bases between the germline ends. The CDR3 extends over 14 amino acids. From germline, CDR1 is SEHNR and CDR2 FQNEAQ (reference sequence).

This clonotype was picked up a small number of times. The V and J genes are TRBV29-1 and TRBJ1-2, with a possible D match to TRBD1 (6 bases). CDR1 and CDR2 from the germline V gene are SQVTM and ANQGSEA. There are 11 residues in the CDR3. Trimming cost V 3 bases and J 13 bases, with 15 bases left between them. The CDR3 DNA reads as TGCAGCGTTGACTCAGGGGAGTGGTGCACCTTC. Encoded protein: CSVDSGEWCTF.

The chain joins TRBV5-1 to TRBJ2-7; 7 positions agree with TRBD1. The CDR3 spans 12 residues. CDR1 is SGHRS and CDR2 is YFSETQ in the germline V gene. V was clipped by 4 bases and J by 6 bases; unmatched bases: 4. The DNA for the CDR3 is TGCGCCAGCAGCCGAGGGGGCTTCGAGCAGTACTTC. Protein sequence: CASSRGGFEQYF.

As concerns this clonotype: One junction end disagrees with the germline gene, perhaps due to a read error. The chain joins TRBV2 to TRBJ1-1; D gene uncertain. CDR1 and CDR2 from the germline V gene are SNHLY and FYNNEI. The CDR3 runs 13 residues. The CDR3: CASNEQPKREAFF. CDR3 DNA sequence: TGTGCCAGCAATGAACAGCCCAAGCGTGAAGCTTTCTTT.

This clonotype occurred a few times. V usage is TRBV9 and J usage is TRBJ1-2, with a weak D call TRBD1 (5 bases). Per the germline V gene, CDR1 is SGDLS and CDR2 is YYNGEE. V dropped 7 bases and J dropped 0 bases, with 22 bases sitting between them. This CDR3 has 17 amino acids. CDR3 nucleotide sequence: TGTGCCAGCTCCCGATCCGGGACGCTTAACCCTAACTATGGCTACACCTTC. It translates to CASSRSGTLNPNYGYTF.